These 14 T cell receptor beta chains were all obtained from the same sample, sequenced in a study of cytomegalovirus exposure and HLA in healthy donors. The PCR ran on 60 Vbeta and 13 Jbeta primers. The repertoire was sequenced with immunoSEQ multiplex PCR; TCRdb's copy has only in-frame clones and lacks some. This sample carries about 83,000 clones, roughly 81% of them seen once, and the ten largest clones take under 2%. Sequenced input: PBMCs. Receptor source: a young woman in good health and CMV-seronegative.

The rearrangement links TRBV6-1 to TRBJ2-2, with 15 nucleotides matching TRBD2. Germline V gene data show CDR1 as MNHNS and CDR2 as SASEGT. The CDR3 totals 15 residues. The J segment lost 7 bases and the V segment lost 7 bases, leaving 4 bases of the junction unmatched. CDR3 DNA sequence: TGTGCCAGCATTGGGACTAGCGGGAGGATCGGGGAGCTGTTTTTT. This sequence encodes CASIGTSGRIGELFF.

J is TRBJ2-6 and V is TRBV5-1; 7 positions agree with TRBD1. The CDR3 extends over 20 amino acids. V shed 1 base, J shed 2 bases, and the junction held 15 bases outside the gene matches. Germline assignment: CDR1 SGHRS and CDR2 YFSETQ. Written as DNA, the CDR3 is TGCGCCAGCAGCTTGTTATGGACAGGAGCTCTTGGCCCTGGGGCCAACGTCCTGACTTTC. Its translation: CASSLLWTGALGPGANVLTF.

This rearrangement joins TRBV6-6 to TRBJ2-2; no clear D. The CDR3 runs to 14 residues. Trimming took off 0 bases at V and 8 bases at J, with 10 bases between the two ends. CDR1 and CDR2 (germline): MNHNY, SVGAGI (reference sequence). CDR3 in amino acids: CASSYSFFSGELFF. CDR3 DNA: TGTGCCAGCAGTTACTCGTTTTTCTCGGGGGAGCTGTTTTTT.

The rearrangement joins TRBV18 to TRBJ2-1; 11 nucleotides align to TRBD2. Germline loops: CDR1 KGHSH, CDR2 LQKENI. The V segment lost 4 bases and the J segment 7 bases; nucleotides outside the gene matches: 6. The CDR3 consists of 15 residues. This chain's CDR3 is CASSQLTSGSNEQFF. CDR3 in DNA: TGTGCCAGCTCACAACTTACTAGCGGGAGTAATGAGCAGTTCTTC. Variable domain in full (rest from reference TRBV18 and TRBJ2-1): NAGVMQNPRHLVRRRGQEARLRCSPMKGHSHVYWYRQLPEEGLKFMVYLQKENIIDESGMPKERFSAEFPKEGPSILRIQQVVRGDSAAYFCASSQLTSGSNEQFFGPGTRLTVL.

This rearrangement joins TRBV19 to TRBJ2-1, with TRBD2 matching over 12 bases. Germline CDR1 is LNHDA and CDR2 is SQIVND (reference sequence). This CDR3 has 18 amino acids. V dropped 6 bases and J dropped 3; count of bases not matched to a gene: 12. CDR3 sequence: CASRWSSGRAPVYNEQFF. CDR3 bases: TGTGCCAGTAGATGGTCTAGCGGGAGGGCGCCTGTCTACAATGAGCAGTTCTTC.

The chain uses TRBV25-1 and TRBJ1-4; perhaps TRBD1 as D (5 bases). Trimming removed 3 bases from V and 8 bases from J, with 13 bases in between. Germline assignment: CDR1 MGHDK and CDR2 SYGVNS. CDR3 length equals 14 residues. CDR3 in amino acids: CASSDPGTGEKLFF. As DNA, the CDR3 is TGTGCCAGCAGTGACCCAGGGACTGGAGAAAAACTGTTTTTT.

The V and J genes are TRBV19 and TRBJ2-1, with 9 positions matching TRBD2. CDR3 size: 15 residues. Unmatched junction bases numbered 11, after V lost 7 bases and J lost 7 bases. CDR1 and CDR2 from the germline V gene are LNHDA and SQIVND (reference sequence). The CDR3 protein is CASKQGTSNLNEQFF. The CDR3 coding sequence is TGTGCCAGTAAACAGGGGACTAGCAACCTGAATGAGCAGTTCTTC.

This chain uses TRBV4-3 with TRBJ1-2, with D possibly being TRBD1 (6 bases). This CDR3 has 15 amino acids. Germline CDR1 and CDR2: LGHNA and YSLEER. Trimming took off 1 base at V and 5 bases at J, with 14 bases between the two ends. CDR3 in amino acids: CASSQAGGARYGYTF. For the CDR3, the DNA is TGCGCCAGCAGCCAAGCGGGGGGCGCAAGGTATGGCTACACCTTC.

V and J are TRBV13 and TRBJ2-1, with 10 nucleotides matching TRBD2. Trimming took 5 bases from V and 9 from J; bases not matched to a gene: 7. Germline CDR1 is PRHDT and CDR2 is FYEKMQ (reference sequence). CDR3 length equals 14 residues. The CDR3 protein is CASSPGLASSEQFF. The DNA of the CDR3 is TGTGCCAGCAGCCCGGGACTAGCGAGCAGTGAGCAGTTCTTC.

Concerning this clone itself: This CDR3 is missing its conserved last phenylalanine or tryptophan, likely due to a read error. The DNA is left out, because the CDR3 cannot be placed on it with certainty; the CDR3 is given as TCRdb lists it. The V call is TRBV5-1, the J call TRBJ2-7; TRBD2 is the table's D call and was not checked against the DNA. Germline lookup yields CDR1 SGHRS and CDR2 YFSETQ. Inclusive of both ends, the CDR3 amounts to 14 amino acids. CDR3 protein: CASSFKGAPTSSTP.

This chain uses TRBV11-3 with TRBJ2-7; weak D call: TRBD2 (6 bases). The germline CDR1 and CDR2 sequences are SGHNT and YENEEA. Deletions cut 1 base from V and 0 bases from J, with 10 bases between. The CDR3 loop spans 15 amino acids. CDR3 sequence: CASSLVGTGSYEQYF. CDR3 nucleotide sequence: TGTGCCAGCAGCTTAGTGGGGACTGGCTCCTACGAGCAGTACTTC.

This chain connects TRBV20-1 to TRBJ2-1, with D hard to call. CDR3 length: 11 amino acids. Germline assignment: CDR1 DFQATT and CDR2 SNEGSKA (reference sequence). V gave up 0 bases and J gave up 13 bases, with 10 bases separating them. CDR3 residues: CSARDLTTQFF. The CDR3 nucleotides are TGCAGTGCTAGAGATCTAACCACCCAGTTCTTC.

The sample holds one count of this clone. This chain connects TRBV28 to TRBJ1-5; 10 bases fit TRBD1. Unmatched junction bases numbered 14, after V lost 5 bases and J lost 4 bases. This CDR3 is 18 amino acids long. Per germline, CDR1 MDHEN and CDR2 SYDVKM. The CDR3 nucleotides read TGTGCCAGCAGTAGCCACCGCGGTGACAGGGGGCAGAATCAGCCCCAGCATTTT. It translates to CASSSHRGDRGQNQPQHF. The full variable domain, in which reference TRBV28 and TRBJ1-5 provide the parts outside the CDR3, is DVKVTQSSRYLVKRTGEKVFLECVQDMDHENMFWYRQDPGLGLRLIYFSYDVKMKEKGDIPEGYSVSREKKERFSLILESASTNQTSMYLCASSSHRGDRGQNQPQHFGDGTRLSIL.

This chain uses TRBV2 with TRBJ2-5, with 8 bases identical to TRBD1. V gave up 4 bases and J gave up 5 bases; unmatched junction bases: 3. Germline lookup yields CDR1 SNHLY and CDR2 FYNNEI. CDR3 size: 13 residues. The CDR3 region is CASSGRGLETQYF. CDR3 bases: TGTGCCAGCAGTGGCAGGGGGCTGGAGACCCAGTACTTC. Using reference TRBV2 and TRBJ2-5 for the parts outside the CDR3, the full variable domain is EPEVTQTPSHQVTQMGQEVILRCVPISNHLYFYWYRQILGQKVEFLVSFYNNEISEKSEIFDDQFSVERPDGSNFTLKIRSTKLEDSAMYFCASSGRGLETQYFGPGTRLLVL.